A single sample gave rise to the 23 T cell receptor beta chains below, sequenced in a study of beta chain features in type 1 diabetes. The study reverse transcribed the entire isolated RNA, so it sequenced expressed TCRB transcripts. The assay was immunoSEQ multiplex PCR, and TCRdb's table has in-frame clones only and misses some. Counted here are approximately 200,000 clones, more than 9% occurring once; the ten biggest clones make up about 0.037%. The sequencing input was naive CD4+ T cells from blood. All receptors derive from a woman younger than 35 in good health.

The chain combines TRBV28 with TRBJ1-4; 7 bases map to TRBD1. Germline-derived CDR1 and CDR2 are MDHEN and SYDVKM. Trimming cost V 4 bases and J 8 bases; bases outside gene matches: 10. The CDR3 extends over 15 amino acids. CDR3 residues: CASSSSSGGEEKLFF. For the CDR3, the DNA is TGTGCCAGCAGTTCTTCCTCAGGGGGAGAGGAAAAACTGTTTTTT.

The rearrangement links TRBV5-1 to TRBJ2-2; maybe TRBD1 (6 bases). The CDR3 is 15 amino acids. Trimming pared 4 bases from V and 1 base from J, leaving 11 bases between. CDR1 SGHRS and CDR2 YFSETQ come from the germline V gene. The CDR3 DNA sequence: TGCGCCAGCAGCACCCGGGACAAGAACACCGGGGAGCTGTTTTTT. Its protein product is CASSTRDKNTGELFF. The full variable domain, its missing parts supplied by reference TRBV5-1 and TRBJ2-2, is KAGVTQTPRYLIKTRGQQVTLSCSPISGHRSVSWYQQTPGQGLQFLFEYFSETQRNKGNFPGRFSGRQFSNSRSEMNVSTLELGDSALYLCASSTRDKNTGELFFGEGSRLTVL.

This clone was seen only a few times. This chain uses TRBV6-1 with TRBJ2-5; D is perhaps TRBD1 (6 bases). CDR1 is MNHNS and CDR2 is SASEGT in the germline V gene. V gave up 8 bases and J gave up 0 bases, with 13 bases separating them. CDR3 length equals 14 residues. The DNA for the CDR3 is TGTGCCAGCCTAGGGGGTTGGTACCAAGAGACCCAGTACTTC. Amino acids: CASLGGWYQETQYF.

This clone was detected a few times. This chain joins TRBV30 and TRBJ2-1; D not resolved. V lost 2 bases and J lost 7, with 6 bases in between. CDR1 and CDR2 from the germline V gene are GTSNPN and SVGIG (reference sequence). This CDR3 region has 11 residues. The CDR3: CAWSQKNEQFF. CDR3 in DNA: TGTGCCTGGAGTCAGAAAAATGAGCAGTTCTTC.

This clone has only a few counts. The chain combines TRBV6-5 with TRBJ2-3; D may be TRBD2 (6 bases). V lost 2 bases and J lost 0, with 9 bases in between. This CDR3 has 15 residues. Germline V gene lookup returns CDR1 MNHEY and CDR2 SVGAGI. The CDR3 is CASSYRDSSTDTQYF. The CDR3 DNA sequence: TGTGCCAGCAGTTACCGGGACTCAAGCACAGATACGCAGTATTTT.

The V gene is TRBV7-2, the J gene TRBJ1-6, with TRBD1 identical over 8 bases. Germline CDR1 is SGHTA and CDR2 is FQGNSA. J was trimmed by 8 bases and V by 1 base; bases with no gene match: 4. The CDR3 loop spans 15 amino acids. CDR3: CASSLEQGEDSPLHF. CDR3 sequence (DNA): TGTGCCAGCAGCTTAGAACAGGGGGAGGATTCACCCCTCCACTTT. The whole variable domain, remainder taken from reference TRBV7-2 and TRBJ1-6, is GAGVSQSPSNKVTEKGKDVELRCDPISGHTALYWYRQSLGQGLEFLIYFQGNSAPDKSGLPSDRFSAERTGGSVSTLTIQRTQQEDSAVYLCASSLEQGEDSPLHFGNGTRLTVT.

The chain has TRBV6-1 and TRBJ1-2; D remains ambiguous. The length of the CDR3 is 15 residues. V was trimmed by 2 bases and J by 1 base, leaving 11 bases between them. The V gene's germline CDR1 is MNHNS and CDR2 SASEGT. The DNA of the CDR3 is TGTGCCAGCAGTGAACTCTGGACTCTTAACTATGGCTACACCTTC. Its translation is CASSELWTLNYGYTF.

The CDR3 nucleotides are TGTGCCAGCAGCCTCCTGGACAGCCTCTACGAGCAGTACTTC. Residues: CASSLLDSLYEQYF. This sequence joins TRBV11-2 and TRBJ2-7; D may be TRBD1 (6 bases). CDR1 SGHAT and CDR2 FQNNGV come from the germline V gene. Trimming shortened V by 5 bases and J by 3 bases, and 14 bases separated the two germline ends. The CDR3 contains 14 residues.

The V and J genes are TRBV7-9 and TRBJ2-3; 10 bases agree with TRBD2. This CDR3 contains 14 residues. Unmatched junction bases numbered 2, after V lost 2 bases and J lost 6 bases. Germline V lookup: CDR1 SEHNR, CDR2 FQNEAQ (reference sequence). The chain's CDR3 is CASSLLAGVDTQYF. In DNA, the CDR3 is TGTGCCAGCAGCTTACTAGCGGGAGTGGATACGCAGTATTTT.

The rearrangement uses TRBV7-2 and TRBJ2-3; 8 bases align to TRBD1. J was trimmed by 5 bases and V by 1 base; bases with no gene match: 5. CDR3 size: 15 residues. CDR1 is SGHTA and CDR2 is FQGNSA in the germline V gene. The CDR3 coding sequence is TGTGCCAGCAGCTTAGTGGGACAGGTCCAAGATACGCAGTATTTT. As protein: CASSLVGQVQDTQYF.

The chain uses TRBV19 and TRBJ2-1; D ambiguous. CDR3 length equals 15 residues. V was pared by 6 bases and J by 0 bases, with 12 bases between. The germline gives CDR1 LNHDA, CDR2 SQIVND (reference sequence). CDR3 in amino acids: CASSPGLNSYNEQFF. The CDR3, as DNA: TGTGCCAGTAGCCCGGGTCTGAACTCCTACAATGAGCAGTTCTTC.

The CDR3 spells CASSSPPGETQYF. In DNA form, the CDR3 reads TGTGCCAGCAGTTCCCCCCCGGGGGAGACCCAGTACTTC. The rearrangement uses TRBV28 and TRBJ2-5; maybe TRBD2 (5 bases). Trimming took off 4 bases at V and 5 bases at J, with 11 bases between the two ends. Germline lookup yields CDR1 MDHEN and CDR2 SYDVKM. The CDR3 runs to 13 residues.

V usage is TRBV4-1 and J usage is TRBJ2-6; 9 positions agree with TRBD1. Germline V gene lookup returns CDR1 MGHRA and CDR2 YSYEKL. The CDR3 consists of 18 residues. With 6 bases clipped from V and 0 bases from J, the junction kept 9 bases outside the gene matches. The CDR3 spells CASRQPGTGTSGANVLTF. In DNA form, the CDR3 reads TGCGCCAGCAGACAACCGGGGACAGGGACCTCTGGGGCCAACGTCCTGACTTTC.

This clone was found a few times. V is TRBV4-1 and J is TRBJ2-1, with D uncertain. The CDR3 is 16 amino acids. Germline loops: CDR1 MGHRA, CDR2 YSYEKL. V shed 1 base and J shed 0 bases, with 10 bases lying between them. The CDR3 DNA sequence: TGCGCCAGCAGCCAAGTAAGTCGGAGCTCCTACAATGAGCAGTTCTTC. The encoded protein is CASSQVSRSSYNEQFF.

This clone came up a few times. The chain joins TRBV30 to TRBJ2-7; TRBD1 matches at 8 bases. CDR1 and CDR2 (germline): GTSNPN, SVGIG (reference sequence). CDR3 length equals 14 residues. V trimming: 7 bases; J trimming: 7 bases; junction bases outside the gene matches: 15. The CDR3 protein is CALMPSGQAGEQYF. The DNA of the CDR3 is TGTGCCTTAATGCCCTCGGGACAGGCCGGTGAGCAGTACTTC.

The chain couples TRBV6-5 to TRBJ2-7, with a tentative D call TRBD1 (5 bases). The germline CDR1 and CDR2 sequences are MNHEY and SVGAGI. The CDR3 totals 15 residues. V lost 6 bases and J 6 bases, leaving 21 bases between the germline ends. The CDR3 coding sequence is TGTGCCAGCAGATATAGACCAAGGGGTGTGTTCGAGCAGTACTTC. It encodes CASRYRPRGVFEQYF.

The rearrangement links TRBV29-1 to TRBJ2-7; D gene ambiguous. CDR3 length: 15 amino acids. Trimming removed 0 bases at V and 1 base at J, with 13 bases between. The germline CDR1 and CDR2 sequences are SQVTM and ANQGSEA. The CDR3 protein is CSVEEGRNWSYEQYF. In nucleotides, the CDR3 is TGCAGCGTTGAAGAGGGCAGGAATTGGTCCTACGAGCAGTACTTC.

J is TRBJ2-3 and V is TRBV27, with 7 bases matching TRBD1. Germline trimming cut 6 bases from V and 11 bases from J; bases unmatched to any gene: 14. The CDR3 contains 14 residues. CDR1 and CDR2 (germline): MNHEY, SMNVEV (reference sequence). The CDR3: CASSGQGVEFEQYF. CDR3 DNA sequence: TGTGCCAGCAGCGGGCAGGGGGTTGAATTCGAGCAGTATTTT.

CDR3 residues: CASSDSGTANYGYTF. CDR3 bases: TGTGCCAGCAGTGACTCCGGGACAGCAAATTATGGCTACACCTTC. The chain couples TRBV6-4 to TRBJ1-2, with 7 bases that match TRBD1. With 0 bases clipped from V and 5 bases from J, the junction kept 6 bases outside the gene matches. The CDR3 runs to 15 residues. In germline, CDR1 is MRHNA, CDR2 SNTAGT.

This chain connects TRBV2 to TRBJ1-1, with D possibly TRBD1 on 5 matching bases. The ends were cut back, 4 bases at V and 8 bases at J, with 8 bases in the middle. The CDR3 consists of 11 residues. The V gene's germline CDR1 is SNHLY and CDR2 FYNNEI. CDR3 protein: CASSARAEAFF. Written as DNA, the CDR3 is TGTGCCAGCAGTGCCAGGGCAGAAGCTTTCTTT.

This chain links TRBV5-1 with TRBJ2-7; 7 bases match TRBD1. The CDR3 has 15 residues. V lost 7 bases and J lost 0; bases outside the gene matches: 10. Germline CDR1 is SGHRS and CDR2 is YFSETQ. CDR3 sequence reads: CASGPRQGTSYEQYF. The CDR3 DNA reads as TGCGCCAGCGGACCACGACAGGGAACCTCCTACGAGCAGTACTTC.

The chain is built from TRBV7-9 and TRBJ1-4; 7 positions match TRBD1. The length of the CDR3 is 15 residues. The germline V gene encodes CDR1 SEHNR and CDR2 FQNEAQ (reference sequence). The ends lost 6 bases at V and 7 bases at J; junction bases unmatched: 11. This chain's CDR3 is CASSFPGQSFEKLFF. CDR3 bases: TGTGCCAGCAGTTTTCCGGGACAGTCCTTTGAAAAACTGTTTTTT.

This clone has only a few counts. This sequence joins TRBV6-1 and TRBJ2-7; possible D gene TRBD1, 6 bases. V was shortened by 11 bases and J by 4 bases, with 15 bases between the two germline ends. The CDR3 runs to 12 residues. Per the germline V gene, CDR1 is MNHNS and CDR2 is SASEGT. The CDR3 protein is CAGRDTRYEQYF. The CDR3 bases are TGTGCCGGAAGGGACACTAGGTACGAGCAGTACTTC.